In its sample, the clone carrying this T cell receptor (beta chain) was seen a few times. These data come from a study of blood T cell repertoires in COVID-19. Turning to the study itself: Specimens from acute and convalescent COVID-19 originated in the United States, Italy and Spain.

Per the original data handling: The assay estimated nucleated cells by amplifying reference gene primers. Generated by immunoSEQ multiplex PCR, the TCRdb table keeps only in-frame clones and is missing some. V, J and clone size derive from that table, while D and trimming were established from the DNA sequence. The sample consists of about 56,000 clones, around 84% of them appearing once. This receptor was taken from an elderly woman with acute or convalescent COVID-19. The sequenced sample consisted of peripheral blood.

The CDR3 sequence is CASSSRDRNYGYTF. The DNA for the CDR3 is TGTGCCAGCAGCTCCCGGGACAGGAACTATGGCTACACCTTC. This chain joins TRBV7-2 and TRBJ1-2; 8 nucleotides line up with TRBD1. The CDR3 has 14 amino acids. Germline trimming cut 4 bases from V and 2 bases from J; bases unmatched to any gene: 3. The germline CDR1 and CDR2 sequences are SGHTA and FQGNSA. The full variable domain, completed using reference TRBV7-2 and TRBJ1-2, is GAGVSQSPSNKVTEKGKDVELRCDPISGHTALYWYRQSLGQGLEFLIYFQGNSAPDKSGLPSDRFSAERTGGSVSTLTIQRTQQEDSAVYLCASSSRDRNYGYTFGSGTRLTVV.